This T cell receptor beta chain appears in the sequencing data of a study of OX40 agonist ivuxolimab in advanced cancers. The overall study: The study treated patients with ivuxolimab, an agonistic anti-OX40 (CD134) antibody. Approximately 40% of patients had received prior checkpoint inhibitor therapy.

Some clones are missing from TCRdb's copy, which holds only in-frame ones; the method was immunoSEQ multiplex PCR. This table holds 60,000 to 75,000 clones, approximately 78% found once. V gave up 0 bases and J gave up 0 bases, with 10 bases separating them. The CDR3 totals 16 residues. Germline assignment: CDR1 LGHNA and CDR2 YNFKEQ. This clonotype was sampled from an adult with an advanced solid tumor such as melanoma, head and neck, liver or kidney cancer. Sample: CD4+ or CD8+ T cells sorted from blood, taken in a trial of the OX40 agonist ivuxolimab. The rearrangement joins TRBV4-2 to TRBJ2-3, with D maybe TRBD2 (6 bases). CDR3 region: CASSQDPGSSTDTQYF. The CDR3 coding sequence is TGTGCCAGCAGCCAAGACCCCGGGAGTAGCACAGATACGCAGTATTTT.